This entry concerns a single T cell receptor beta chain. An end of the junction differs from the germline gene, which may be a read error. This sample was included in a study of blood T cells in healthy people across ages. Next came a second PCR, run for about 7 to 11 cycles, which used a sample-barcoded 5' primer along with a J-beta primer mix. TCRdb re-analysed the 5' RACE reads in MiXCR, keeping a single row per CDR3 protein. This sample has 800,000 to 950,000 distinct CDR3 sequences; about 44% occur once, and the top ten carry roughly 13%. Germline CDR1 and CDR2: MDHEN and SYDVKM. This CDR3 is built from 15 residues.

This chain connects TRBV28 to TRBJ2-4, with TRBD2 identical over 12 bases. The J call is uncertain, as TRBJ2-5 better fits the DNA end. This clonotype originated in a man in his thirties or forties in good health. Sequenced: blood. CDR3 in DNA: TGTGCCTGCAGCTCTAGCGGGGGGGGCCAAGAGACCCAGTACTTC. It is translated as CACSSSGGGQETQYF.